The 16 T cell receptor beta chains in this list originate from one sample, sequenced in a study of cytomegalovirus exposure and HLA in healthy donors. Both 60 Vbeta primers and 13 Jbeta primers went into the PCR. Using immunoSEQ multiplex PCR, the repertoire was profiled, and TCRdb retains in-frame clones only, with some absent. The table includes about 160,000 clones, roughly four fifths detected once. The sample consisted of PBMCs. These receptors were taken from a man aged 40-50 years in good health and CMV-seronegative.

CDR3: CASSQVPGARLGTEAFF. DNA for the CDR3: TGCGCCAGCAGCCAAGTTCCAGGGGCGCGCCTGGGCACTGAAGCTTTCTTT. The V call is TRBV4-1, the J call TRBJ1-1, with D tentatively TRBD1 (6 bases). This CDR3 is 17 amino acids long. The ends were cut back, 1 base at V and 4 bases at J, with 19 bases in the middle. The V gene's germline CDR1 is MGHRA and CDR2 YSYEKL.

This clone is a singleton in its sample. Here the CDR3 reads CASSVGAGGTQSTDTQYF. The DNA of the CDR3 is TGTGCCAGCAGCGTAGGAGCAGGGGGGACCCAGAGCACAGATACGCAGTATTTT. This sequence joins TRBV9 and TRBJ2-3, with D maybe TRBD1 (7 bases). Deletions cut 0 bases from V and 0 bases from J, with 17 bases between. This CDR3 is built from 18 residues. Germline lookup yields CDR1 SGDLS and CDR2 YYNGEE.

DNA for the CDR3: TGTGCCAGCAGCTGGGGGCAGGGGTCGAACACTGAAGCTTTCTTT. Encoded protein: CASSWGQGSNTEAFF. The chain couples TRBV28 to TRBJ1-1; D might be TRBD1 (6 bases). This CDR3 comprises 15 residues. V gave up 6 bases and J gave up 1 base, with 15 bases separating them. The germline gives CDR1 MDHEN, CDR2 SYDVKM.

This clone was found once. DNA for the CDR3: TGTGCCAGCGGTACAGGGGGCTACTATGGCTACACCTTC. This sequence encodes CASGTGGYYGYTF. The genes are TRBV21-1 and TRBJ1-2; TRBD1, as called in the table, went unchecked against the DNA. TRBV21-1 is tagged as a pseudogene. This CDR3 is 13 amino acids long.

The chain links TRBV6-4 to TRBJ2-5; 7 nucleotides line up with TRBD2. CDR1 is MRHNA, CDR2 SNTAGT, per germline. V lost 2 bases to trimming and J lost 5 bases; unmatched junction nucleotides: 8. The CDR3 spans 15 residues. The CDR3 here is CASSDHALATETQYF. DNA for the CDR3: TGTGCCAGCAGTGACCACGCACTAGCGACGGAGACCCAGTACTTC.

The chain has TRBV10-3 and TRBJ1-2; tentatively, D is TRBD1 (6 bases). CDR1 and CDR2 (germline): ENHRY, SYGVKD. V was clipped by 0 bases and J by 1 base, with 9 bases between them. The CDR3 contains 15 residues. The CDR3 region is CAISESTGLNYGYTF. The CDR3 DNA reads TGTGCCATCAGTGAGTCAACAGGGCTTAACTATGGCTACACCTTC.

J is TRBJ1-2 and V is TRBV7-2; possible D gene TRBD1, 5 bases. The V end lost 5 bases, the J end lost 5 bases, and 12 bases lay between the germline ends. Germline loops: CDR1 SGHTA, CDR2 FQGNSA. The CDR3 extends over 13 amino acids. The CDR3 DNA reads TGTGCCAGCAGCCCAGACAGAAAGTATGGCTACACCTTC. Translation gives CASSPDRKYGYTF.

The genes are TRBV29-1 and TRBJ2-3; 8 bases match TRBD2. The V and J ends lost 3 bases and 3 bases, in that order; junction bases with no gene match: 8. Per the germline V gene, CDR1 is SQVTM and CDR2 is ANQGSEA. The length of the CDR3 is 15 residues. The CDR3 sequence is CSVDGKREKTDTQYF. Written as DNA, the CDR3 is TGCAGCGTTGACGGAAAGCGGGAGAAGACAGATACGCAGTATTTT.

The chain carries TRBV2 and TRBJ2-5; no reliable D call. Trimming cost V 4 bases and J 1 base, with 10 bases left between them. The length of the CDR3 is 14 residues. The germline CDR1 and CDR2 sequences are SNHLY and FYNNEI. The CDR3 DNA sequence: TGTGCCAGCAGTGTCGCTACGGGCCAAGAGACCCAGTACTTC. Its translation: CASSVATGQETQYF.

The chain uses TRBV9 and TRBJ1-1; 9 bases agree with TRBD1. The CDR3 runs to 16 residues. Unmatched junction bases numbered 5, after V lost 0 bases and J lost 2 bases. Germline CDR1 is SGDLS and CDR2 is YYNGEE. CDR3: CASSVGGQGINTEAFF. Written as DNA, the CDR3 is TGTGCCAGCAGCGTAGGCGGACAGGGGATAAACACTGAAGCTTTCTTT.

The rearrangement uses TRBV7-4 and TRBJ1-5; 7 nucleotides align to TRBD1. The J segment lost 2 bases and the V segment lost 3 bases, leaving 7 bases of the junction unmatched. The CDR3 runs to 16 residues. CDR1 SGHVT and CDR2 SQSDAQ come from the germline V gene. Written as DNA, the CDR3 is TGTGCCAGCAGCTTTACAGGGGAGGAAGGCAATCAGCCCCAGCATTTT. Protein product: CASSFTGEEGNQPQHF.

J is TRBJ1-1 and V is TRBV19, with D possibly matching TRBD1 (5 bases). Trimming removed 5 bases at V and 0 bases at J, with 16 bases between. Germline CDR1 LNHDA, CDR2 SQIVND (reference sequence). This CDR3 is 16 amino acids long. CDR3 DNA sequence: TGTGCCAGTAGTCTCGACAGTCGACCCATGAACACTGAAGCTTTCTTT. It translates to CASSLDSRPMNTEAFF.

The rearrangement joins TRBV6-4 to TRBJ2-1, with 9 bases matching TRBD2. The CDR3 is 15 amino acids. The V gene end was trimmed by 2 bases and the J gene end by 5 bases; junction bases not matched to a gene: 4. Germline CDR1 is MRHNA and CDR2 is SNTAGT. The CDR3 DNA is TGTGCCAGCAGTGACGGAGCGGGAGGTAACAATGAGCAGTTCTTC. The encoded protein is CASSDGAGGNNEQFF.

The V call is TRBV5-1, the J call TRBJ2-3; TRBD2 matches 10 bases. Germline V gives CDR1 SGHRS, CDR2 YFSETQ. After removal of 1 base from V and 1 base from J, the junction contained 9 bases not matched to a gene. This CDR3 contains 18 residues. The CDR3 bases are TGCGCCAGCAGCTTGTTCTGGTCAGCGGGGGGGGGCACAGATACGCAGTATTTT. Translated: CASSLFWSAGGGTDTQYF.

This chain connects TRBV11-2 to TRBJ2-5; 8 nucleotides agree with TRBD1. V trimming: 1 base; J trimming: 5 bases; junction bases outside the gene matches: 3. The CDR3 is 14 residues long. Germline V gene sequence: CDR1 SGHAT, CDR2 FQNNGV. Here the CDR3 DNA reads TGTGCCAGCAGCTTAGGGACAGGGTTGGAGACCCAGTACTTC. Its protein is CASSLGTGLETQYF.

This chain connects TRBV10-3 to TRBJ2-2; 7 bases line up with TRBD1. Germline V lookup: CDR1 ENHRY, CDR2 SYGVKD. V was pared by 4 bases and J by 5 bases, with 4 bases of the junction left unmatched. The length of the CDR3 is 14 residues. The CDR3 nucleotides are TGTGCCATCAGTGTTACAGGGGAAACCGGGGAGCTGTTTTTT. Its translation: CAISVTGETGELFF.